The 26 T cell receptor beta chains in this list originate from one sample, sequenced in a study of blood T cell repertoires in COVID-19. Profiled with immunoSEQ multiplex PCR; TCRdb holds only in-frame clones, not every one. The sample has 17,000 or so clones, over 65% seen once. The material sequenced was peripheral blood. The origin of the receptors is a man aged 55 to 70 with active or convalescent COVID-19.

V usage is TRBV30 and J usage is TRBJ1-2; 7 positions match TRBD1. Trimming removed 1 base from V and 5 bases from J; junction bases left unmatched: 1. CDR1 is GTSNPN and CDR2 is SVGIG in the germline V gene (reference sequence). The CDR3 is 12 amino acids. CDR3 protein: CAWSGTGYGYTF. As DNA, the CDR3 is TGTGCCTGGAGTGGGACAGGTTATGGCTACACCTTC. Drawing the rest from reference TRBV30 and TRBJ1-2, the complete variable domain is SQTIHQWPATLVQPVGSPLSLECTVEGTSNPNLYWYRQAAGRGLQLLFYSVGIGQISSEVPQNLSASRPQDRQFILSSKKLLLSDSGFYLCAWSGTGYGYTFGSGTRLTVV.

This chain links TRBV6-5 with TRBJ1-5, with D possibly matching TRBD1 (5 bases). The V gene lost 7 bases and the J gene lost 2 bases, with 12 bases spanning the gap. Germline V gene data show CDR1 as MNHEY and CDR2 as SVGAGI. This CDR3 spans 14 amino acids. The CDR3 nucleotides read TGTGCCAGCATGAAGGGGTTCGGCAATCAGCCCCAGCATTTT. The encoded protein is CASMKGFGNQPQHF.

CDR3 DNA sequence: TGTGCCAGCAGATCTGCGGGACCTGCCACAGATACGCAGTATTTT. Its translation: CASRSAGPATDTQYF. The J gene is TRBJ2-3, the V gene TRBV5-4; TRBD2 is a possible D gene (6 bases). V lost 5 bases and J 2 bases, leaving 15 bases between the germline ends. The CDR3 totals 15 residues. Looked up from germline, CDR1 is SGHNT and CDR2 is YYREEE (reference sequence).

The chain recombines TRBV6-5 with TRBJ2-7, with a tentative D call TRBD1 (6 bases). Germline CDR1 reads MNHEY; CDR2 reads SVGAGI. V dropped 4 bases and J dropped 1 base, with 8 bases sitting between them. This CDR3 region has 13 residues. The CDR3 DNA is TGTGCCAGCAGTTCCGACAGGTCCTACGAGCAGTACTTC. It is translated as CASSSDRSYEQYF.

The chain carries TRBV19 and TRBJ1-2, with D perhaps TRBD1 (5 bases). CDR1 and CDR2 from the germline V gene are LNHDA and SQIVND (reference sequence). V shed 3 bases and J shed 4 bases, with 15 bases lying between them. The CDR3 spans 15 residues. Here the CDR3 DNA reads TGTGCCAGTAGTATGGTAACAGGTAACTCCTATGGCTACACCTTC. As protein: CASSMVTGNSYGYTF.

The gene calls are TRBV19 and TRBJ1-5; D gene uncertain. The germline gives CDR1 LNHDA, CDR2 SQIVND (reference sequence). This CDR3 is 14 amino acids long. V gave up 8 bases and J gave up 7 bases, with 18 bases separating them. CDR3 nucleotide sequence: TGTGCCAGTTCGGATCAAGGACGGAGGCAGCCCCAGCATTTT. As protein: CASSDQGRRQPQHF.

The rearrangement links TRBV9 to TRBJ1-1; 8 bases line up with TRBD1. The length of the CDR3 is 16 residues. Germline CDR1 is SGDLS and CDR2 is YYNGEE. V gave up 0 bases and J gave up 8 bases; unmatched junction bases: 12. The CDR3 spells CASSVGPDRVVAEAFF. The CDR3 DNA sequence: TGTGCCAGCAGCGTAGGGCCGGACAGGGTAGTGGCGGAAGCTTTCTTT.

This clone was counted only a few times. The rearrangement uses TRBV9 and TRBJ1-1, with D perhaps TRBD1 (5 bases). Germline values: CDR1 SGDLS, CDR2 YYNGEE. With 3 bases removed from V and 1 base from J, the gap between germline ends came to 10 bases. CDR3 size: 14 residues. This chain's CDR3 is CASSGGEPNTEAFF. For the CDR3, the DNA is TGTGCCAGCAGCGGGGGGGAGCCGAACACTGAAGCTTTCTTT.

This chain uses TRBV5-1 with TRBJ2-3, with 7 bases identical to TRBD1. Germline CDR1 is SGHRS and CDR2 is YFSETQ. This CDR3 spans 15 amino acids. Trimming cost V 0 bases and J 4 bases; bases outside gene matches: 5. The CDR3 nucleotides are TGCGCCAGCAGCTTGGGGGACAGAGACGCAGATACGCAGTATTTT. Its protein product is CASSLGDRDADTQYF.

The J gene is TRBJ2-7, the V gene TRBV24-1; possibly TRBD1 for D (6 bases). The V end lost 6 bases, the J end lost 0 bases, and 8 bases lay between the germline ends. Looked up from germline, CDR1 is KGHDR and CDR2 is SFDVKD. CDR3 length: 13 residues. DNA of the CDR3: TGTGCCACCAGTCGACAGGACTCCTACGAGCAGTACTTC. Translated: CATSRQDSYEQYF.

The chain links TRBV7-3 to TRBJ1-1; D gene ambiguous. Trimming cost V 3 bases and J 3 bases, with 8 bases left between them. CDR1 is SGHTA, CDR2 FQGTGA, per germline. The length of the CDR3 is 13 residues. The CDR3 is CASSFDQDTEAFF. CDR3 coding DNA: TGTGCCAGCAGCTTCGATCAGGACACTGAAGCTTTCTTT.

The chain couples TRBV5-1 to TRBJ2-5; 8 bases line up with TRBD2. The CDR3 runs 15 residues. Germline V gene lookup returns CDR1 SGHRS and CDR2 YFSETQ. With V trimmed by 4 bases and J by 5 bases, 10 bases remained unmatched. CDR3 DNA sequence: TGCGCCAGCAGCCGAAGCGGGGGAGGCGGGGAGACCCAGTACTTC. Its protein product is CASSRSGGGGETQYF.

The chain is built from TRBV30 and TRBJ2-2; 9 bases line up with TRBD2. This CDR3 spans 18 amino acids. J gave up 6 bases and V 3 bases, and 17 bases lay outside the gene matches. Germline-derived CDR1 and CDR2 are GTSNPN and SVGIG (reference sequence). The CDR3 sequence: CAWRAWSSGGIRAGELFF. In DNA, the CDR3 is TGTGCCTGGAGGGCGTGGAGTAGCGGGGGTATTCGAGCCGGGGAGCTGTTTTTT. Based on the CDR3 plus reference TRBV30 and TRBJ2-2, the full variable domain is SQTIHQWPATLVQPVGSPLSLECTVEGTSNPNLYWYRQAAGRGLQLLFYSVGIGQISSEVPQNLSASRPQDRQFILSSKKLLLSDSGFYLCAWRAWSSGGIRAGELFFGEGSRLTVL.

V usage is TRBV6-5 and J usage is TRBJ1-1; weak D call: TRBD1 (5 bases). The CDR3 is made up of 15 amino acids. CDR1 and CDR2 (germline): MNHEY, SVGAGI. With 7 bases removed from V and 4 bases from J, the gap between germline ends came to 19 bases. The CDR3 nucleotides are TGTGCCAGCACCTCACAGGAAGGTATGGGCACTGAAGCTTTCTTT. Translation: CASTSQEGMGTEAFF.

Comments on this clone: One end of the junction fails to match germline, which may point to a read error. CDR3 region: CASSLDNQWAGF. In DNA, the CDR3 is TGTGCCAGCAGCTTGGATAACCAGTGGGCAGGCTTC. V and J are TRBV5-4 and TRBJ1-2, with D unclear. The CDR3 consists of 12 residues. Germline assignment: CDR1 SGHNT and CDR2 YYREEE (reference sequence). Full variable domain (rest looked up from reference TRBV5-4 and TRBJ1-2): ETGVTQSPTHLIKTRGQQVTLRCSSQSGHNTVSWYQQALGQGPQFIFQYYREEENGRGNFPPRFSGLQFPNYSSELNVNALELDDSALYLCASSLDNQWAGFGSGTRLTVV.

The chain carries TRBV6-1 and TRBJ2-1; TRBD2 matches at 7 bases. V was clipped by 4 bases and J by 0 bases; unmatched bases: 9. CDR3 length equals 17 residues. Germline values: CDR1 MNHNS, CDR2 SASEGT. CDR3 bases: TGTGCCAGCAGTGGGAGCGGGGCGTCCCTCTCCTACAATGAGCAGTTCTTC. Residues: CASSGSGASLSYNEQFF.

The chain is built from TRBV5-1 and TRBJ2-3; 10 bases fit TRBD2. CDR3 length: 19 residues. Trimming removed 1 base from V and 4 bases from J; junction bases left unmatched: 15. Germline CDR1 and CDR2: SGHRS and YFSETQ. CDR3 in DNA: TGCGCCAGCAGCTTGTCCCCTCCAAGGCGAGCGGGAGGGGCAGATACGCAGTATTTT. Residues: CASSLSPPRRAGGADTQYF.

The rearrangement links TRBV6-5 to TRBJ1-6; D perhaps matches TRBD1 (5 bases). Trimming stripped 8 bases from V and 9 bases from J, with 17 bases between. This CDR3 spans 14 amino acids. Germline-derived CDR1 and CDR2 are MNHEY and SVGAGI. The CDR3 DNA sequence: TGTGCCAGCGCCAATCAGGGCCGGCGTTCACCCCTCCACTTT. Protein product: CASANQGRRSPLHF.

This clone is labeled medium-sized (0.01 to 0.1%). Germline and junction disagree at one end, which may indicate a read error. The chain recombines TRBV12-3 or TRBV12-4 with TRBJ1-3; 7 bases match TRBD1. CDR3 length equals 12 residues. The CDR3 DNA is TGTGCCAGCAGCAAGGCTAGGGGACAGATAAATTTT. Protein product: CASSKARGQINF.

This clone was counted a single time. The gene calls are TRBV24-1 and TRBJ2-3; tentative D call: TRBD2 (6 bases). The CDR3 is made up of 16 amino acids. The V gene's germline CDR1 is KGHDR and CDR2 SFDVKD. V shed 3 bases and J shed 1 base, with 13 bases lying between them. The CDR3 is CATSDHGTWGTDTQYF. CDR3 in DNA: TGTGCCACCAGTGATCATGGGACTTGGGGCACAGATACGCAGTATTTT.

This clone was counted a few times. CDR3 loop: CASSQITANYGYTF. For the CDR3, the DNA is TGCGCCAGCAGCCAAATTACAGCTAACTATGGCTACACCTTC. The chain joins TRBV4-1 to TRBJ1-2; D unclear. The V end was cut by 2 bases, the J end by 0 bases, with 7 bases between. Germline CDR1 MGHRA, CDR2 YSYEKL. The CDR3 spans 14 residues.

This CDR3 reads CASSQRDYGIQYF. As DNA, the CDR3 is TGTGCCAGCAGCCAACGGGACTATGGGATTCAGTACTTC. The chain couples TRBV3-1 (or the pseudogene TRBV3-2) to TRBJ2-4; TRBD2 agrees at 7 bases. This CDR3 has 13 residues. The trim removed 2 bases at V and 10 bases at J, leaving 5 bases unmatched. Germline CDR1 reads LGHDT; CDR2 reads YNNKEL (reference sequence).

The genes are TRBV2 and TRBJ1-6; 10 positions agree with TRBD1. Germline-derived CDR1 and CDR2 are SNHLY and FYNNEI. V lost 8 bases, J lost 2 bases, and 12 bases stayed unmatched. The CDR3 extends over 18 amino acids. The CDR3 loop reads CASQGTGAPNPYNSPLHF. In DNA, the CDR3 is TGTGCCAGCCAGGGGACAGGGGCCCCCAATCCCTATAATTCACCCCTCCACTTT.

CDR3 amino acids: CASSLVQGTPYEQYF. The CDR3, as DNA: TGTGCCAGCAGCTTAGTACAGGGTACCCCCTACGAGCAGTACTTC. The rearrangement links TRBV7-2 to TRBJ2-7; a weak D match, TRBD1 (6 bases). The CDR3 runs to 15 residues. V shed 1 base and J shed 2 bases, with 12 bases lying between them. CDR1 is SGHTA, CDR2 FQGNSA, per germline.

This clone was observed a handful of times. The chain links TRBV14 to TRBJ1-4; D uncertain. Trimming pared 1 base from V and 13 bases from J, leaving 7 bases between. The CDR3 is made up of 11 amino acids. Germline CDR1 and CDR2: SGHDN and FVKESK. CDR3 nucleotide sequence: TGTGCCAGCAGCCAAGGACTTGGACTGTTTTTT. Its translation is CASSQGLGLFF.

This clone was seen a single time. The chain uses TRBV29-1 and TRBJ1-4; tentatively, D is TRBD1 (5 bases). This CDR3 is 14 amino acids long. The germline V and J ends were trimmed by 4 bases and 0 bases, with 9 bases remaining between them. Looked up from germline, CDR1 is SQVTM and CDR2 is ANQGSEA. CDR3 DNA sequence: TGCAGCGTTGGGGGGGGGACAACTAATGAAAAACTGTTTTTT. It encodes CSVGGGTTNEKLFF.